A single sample gave rise to the 8 T cell receptor beta chains below, sequenced in a study of T cell clonality in common variable immunodeficiency. Study findings and constraints: In common variable immunodeficiency, TCR beta chains reportedly carried fewer deletions and N-nucleotide insertions.

The antigens of these receptors remain unknown. Sequenced by immunoSEQ multiplex PCR; TCRdb stores in-frame clones only, minus some. In total the sample includes 30,000 to 40,000 clones, none of them seen once. Sequenced material: peripheral blood mononuclear cells. The receptors stem from a human donor with common variable immunodeficiency.

This clone occurred many times. The sequence runs out 3 residues before the end of the CDR3; the remainder is reconstructed from the germline J gene. The chain is built from TRBV3-1 (or the pseudogene TRBV3-2) and TRBJ2-7; unclear D gene. This CDR3 comprises 14 residues. V lost 1 base and J 0 bases, leaving 7 bases between the germline ends. Germline V CDR1 and CDR2: LGHDT, YNNKEL (reference sequence). The CDR3 DNA, read in part, is TGTGCCAGCAGCCAAGTAGCAGTCTCCTACGAG. The encoded protein is CASSQVAVSYE. The CDR3 as a whole reads CASSQVAVSYEQYF.

This clone was detected a few times. Incomplete CDR3 DNA: TGTGCCAGCCAGCCCCGGGCCGGGGGGGTCTACGAG. Translating it yields CASQPRAGGVYE. The whole CDR3 is CASQPRAGGVYEQYF. The gene calls are TRBV7-2 and TRBJ2-7, with TRBD2 matching 8 bases. The CDR3 end falls 3 residues outside the read, so it is completed with the germline J gene. Germline lookup yields CDR1 SGHTA and CDR2 FQGNSA. The ends lost 8 bases at V and 3 bases at J; junction bases unmatched: 12. The CDR3 covers 15 residues.

This clone has more than one count but fewer than ten. The sequence runs out 3 residues before the end of the CDR3; the remainder is reconstructed from the germline J gene. V is TRBV19 and J is TRBJ2-2; D possibly corresponds to TRBD1 (6 bases). Trimming pared 6 bases from V and 1 base from J, leaving 12 bases between. This CDR3 comprises 15 residues. Germline assignment: CDR1 LNHDA and CDR2 SQIVND (reference sequence). The CDR3 bases that were read are TGTGCCAGTAGGCAGGGGTCTCTGAACACCGGGGAG. As protein: CASRQGSLNTGE. The full CDR3 reads CASRQGSLNTGELFF.

This clone was seen a few times. With the read ending 3 residues before the CDR3 end, the germline J gene is used to fill in that end. The chain combines TRBV7-3 with TRBJ2-5; D not certain. Germline V gives CDR1 SGHTA, CDR2 FQGTGA. The CDR3 covers 13 residues. Trimming removed 1 base from V and 6 bases from J, with 9 bases in between. The chain's CDR3 is CASSLNGAQTQYF. The covered CDR3 bases are TGTGCCAGCAGCTTAAACGGAGCGCAGACC. The full variable domain, completed using reference TRBV7-3 and TRBJ2-5, is GAGVSQTPSNKVTEKGKYVELRCDPISGHTALYWYRQSLGQGPEFLIYFQGTGAADDSGLPNDRFFAVRPEGSVSTLKIQRTERGDSAVYLCASSLNGAQTQYFGPGTRLLVL.

This clone came up many times. Coverage ceases 3 residues before the CDR3 finishes, and the germline J gene fills in the end. This chain joins TRBV7-8 and TRBJ2-3; perhaps TRBD2 as D (6 bases). CDR1 is SGHVS and CDR2 is FQNEAQ in the germline V gene. There are 14 residues in the CDR3. V was clipped by 6 bases and J by 2 bases, with 12 bases between them. This chain's CDR3 is CASRRGLNTDTQYF. The covered CDR3 bases are TGTGCCAGCAGGCGGGGACTGAACACAGATACG. The full variable domain, its missing parts supplied by reference TRBV7-8 and TRBJ2-3, is GAGVSQSPRYKVAKRGQDVALRCDPISGHVSLFWYQQALGQGPEFLTYFQNEAQLDKSGLPSDRFFAERPEGSVSTLKIQRTQQEDSAVYLCASRRGLNTDTQYFGPGTRLTVL.

In this sample, this clone turned up many times. Sequencing ends 3 residues short of the CDR3 end; the germline J gene provides the rest. J is TRBJ1-2 and V is TRBV11-3; no clear D. The CDR3 has 14 amino acids. V lost 1 base, J lost 7 bases, and 13 bases lay in between. Germline assignment: CDR1 SGHNT and CDR2 YENEEA. The sequenced CDR3 bases are TGTGCCAGCAGCTTAGCCTATGACAAATCTGGC. Protein sequence: CASSLAYDKSG. The entire CDR3 protein reads CASSLAYDKSGYTF.

There are many counts of this clone. The CDR3 bases that were read are TGCGCCAGCAGCTTGGGCGGCACAACCATGAACACTGAA. It translates to CASSLGGTTMNTE. The CDR3 in its entirety is CASSLGGTTMNTEAFF. V is TRBV5-1 and J is TRBJ1-1; D ambiguous. The sequence runs out 3 residues before the end of the CDR3; the remainder is reconstructed from the germline J gene. The V end was cut by 0 bases, the J end by 0 bases, with 12 bases between. The CDR3 runs 16 residues. The V gene's germline CDR1 is SGHRS and CDR2 YFSETQ.

This clone has a handful of counts. The CDR3 goes on 3 residues after the read ends, and that part is filled in from the germline J gene. This chain joins TRBV7-8 and TRBJ2-3; 8 bases agree with TRBD1. The V segment lost 5 bases and the J segment 7 bases; nucleotides outside the gene matches: 11. The germline gives CDR1 SGHVS, CDR2 FQNEAQ. This CDR3 contains 15 residues. CDR3 bases read: TGTGCCAGCAGCCGAATGCAGGGGGCGGGGAATACG. This encodes CASSRMQGAGNT. The full CDR3 reads CASSRMQGAGNTQYF.